A single sample is the source of the 28 T cell receptor beta chains below, sequenced in a study of T cell responses to AZD1222 COVID-19 vaccine. The repertoire was sequenced with immunoSEQ multiplex PCR; TCRdb's copy has only in-frame clones and lacks some. The repertoire consists of roughly 100,000 clones, with 88% occurring once and the leading ten covering 7% to 10%. Material: peripheral blood, obtained on day 0 of AZD1222 vaccination. The receptors shown here come from an adult in good health.

J is TRBJ2-7 and V is TRBV7-2, with D tentatively TRBD2 (5 bases). Between the trimmed V and J ends, which lost 5 bases and 1 base, there was a span of 12 bases. CDR1 and CDR2 from the germline V gene are SGHTA and FQGNSA. The CDR3 loop spans 14 amino acids. The DNA of the CDR3 is TGTGCCAGCAGCCCTAGATCGGGGTCCTACGAGCAGTACTTC. As protein: CASSPRSGSYEQYF.

The rearrangement uses TRBV27 and TRBJ2-2; D is undetermined. Germline values: CDR1 MNHEY, CDR2 SMNVEV (reference sequence). This CDR3 spans 13 amino acids. The V end was cut by 5 bases, the J end by 5 bases, with 9 bases between. CDR3 coding DNA: TGTGCCAGCAGTCCCCCGTGGACCGGGGAGCTGTTTTTT. It translates to CASSPPWTGELFF.

This clone occurred once. This chain links TRBV5-1 with TRBJ2-2; D unresolved. The CDR3 is 14 amino acids. V was shortened by 0 bases and J by 2 bases, with 5 bases between the two germline ends. Per germline, CDR1 SGHRS and CDR2 YFSETQ. The chain's CDR3 is CASSLGHNTGELFF. The CDR3 region has the DNA TGCGCCAGCAGCTTGGGACACAACACCGGGGAGCTGTTTTTT. The full variable domain, with the rest looked up from reference TRBV5-1 and TRBJ2-2, is KAGVTQTPRYLIKTRGQQVTLSCSPISGHRSVSWYQQTPGQGLQFLFEYFSETQRNKGNFPGRFSGRQFSNSRSEMNVSTLELGDSALYLCASSLGHNTGELFFGEGSRLTVL.

This chain joins TRBV9 and TRBJ2-3, with D perhaps assigned TRBD1 or TRBD2 (5 bases each). CDR3 length equals 15 residues. V was cut by 3 bases and J by 4 bases, with 15 bases left in between. CDR1 and CDR2 from the germline V gene are SGDLS and YYNGEE. CDR3 residues: CASSARPGDADTQYF. CDR3 DNA: TGTGCCAGCAGCGCCCGACCTGGGGACGCAGATACGCAGTATTTT. Full variable domain (rest looked up from reference TRBV9 and TRBJ2-3): DSGVTQTPKHLITATGQRVTLRCSPRSGDLSVYWYQQSLDQGLQFLIQYYNGEERAKGNILERFSAQQFPDLHSELNLSSLELGDSALYFCASSARPGDADTQYFGPGTRLTVL.

The chain has TRBV6-1 and TRBJ2-7, with D unresolved. Per the germline V gene, CDR1 is MNHNS and CDR2 is SASEGT. This CDR3 comprises 17 residues. Trimming took off 2 bases at V and 0 bases at J, with 17 bases between the two ends. CDR3 sequence: CASSENVPLTVSYEQYF. The CDR3 nucleotides read TGTGCCAGCAGTGAAAACGTTCCTCTGACTGTCTCCTACGAGCAGTACTTC.

This rearrangement joins TRBV9 to TRBJ1-1; 9 bases fit TRBD1. Trimming cost V 0 bases and J 1 base; bases outside gene matches: 4. The CDR3 has 16 residues. The germline V gene has CDR1 SGDLS and CDR2 YYNGEE. The CDR3 nucleotides read TGTGCCAGCAGCGTAGTGACAGGGGGAGCGAACACTGAAGCTTTCTTT. This encodes CASSVVTGGANTEAFF.

This rearrangement joins TRBV28 to TRBJ1-2, with D tentatively TRBD1 (5 bases). Trimming removed 3 bases from V and 2 bases from J, with 10 bases in between. CDR3 size: 14 residues. Germline-derived CDR1 and CDR2 are MDHEN and SYDVKM. DNA for the CDR3: TGTGCCAGCAGTTTGACAGTCCCCAACTATGGCTACACCTTC. Translated: CASSLTVPNYGYTF.

The chain uses TRBV7-9 and TRBJ2-5, with 10 bases identical to TRBD1. J lost 5 bases, V lost 3 bases, and 3 bases had no gene match. This CDR3 comprises 14 residues. From germline, CDR1 is SEHNR and CDR2 FQNEAQ (reference sequence). CDR3 residues: CASSFGDRGETQYF. CDR3 nucleotide sequence: TGTGCCAGCAGCTTCGGGGACAGGGGCGAGACCCAGTACTTC.

The chain has TRBV6-5 and TRBJ1-6; D unclear. Germline CDR1 and CDR2: MNHEY and SVGAGI. This CDR3 contains 12 residues. V was trimmed by 8 bases and J by 9 bases, leaving 11 bases between them. CDR3 residues: CASAKLSSPLHF. The CDR3 coding sequence is TGTGCCAGCGCCAAGTTAAGTTCACCCCTCCACTTT.

The chain joins TRBV24-1 to TRBJ1-1; 8 nucleotides agree with TRBD1. With V trimmed by 4 bases and J by 0 bases, 3 bases remained unmatched. The CDR3 sequence is 15 residues long. CDR1 is KGHDR and CDR2 is SFDVKD in the germline V gene. The CDR3 sequence: CATSEGQGVNTEAFF. In DNA form, the CDR3 reads TGTGCCACCAGTGAAGGACAGGGAGTGAACACTGAAGCTTTCTTT.

The chain joins TRBV28 to TRBJ1-2; D unresolved. CDR3 length equals 13 residues. The V end was cut by 3 bases, the J end by 11 bases, with 16 bases between. The germline V gene has CDR1 MDHEN and CDR2 SYDVKM. The CDR3, as DNA: TGTGCCAGCAGTTTCGGGAACGCCGGGAGGTACACCTTC. Its protein is CASSFGNAGRYTF.

The V call is TRBV9, the J call TRBJ2-7; D not certain. V dropped 0 bases and J dropped 0 bases, with 7 bases sitting between them. Germline V gene lookup returns CDR1 SGDLS and CDR2 YYNGEE. This CDR3 spans 14 amino acids. The CDR3 sequence is CASSVGWISYEQYF. CDR3 bases: TGTGCCAGCAGCGTAGGTTGGATCTCCTACGAGCAGTACTTC.

The chain couples TRBV7-8 to TRBJ2-1, with D perhaps given as TRBD1 or TRBD2 (5 bases each). The CDR3 has 15 residues. Germline V lookup: CDR1 SGHVS, CDR2 FQNEAQ. The V end lost 5 bases, the J end lost 12 bases, and 23 bases lay between the germline ends. The CDR3 is CASSQGRLLRSGQFF. CDR3 in DNA: TGTGCCAGCAGCCAGGGACGGTTACTTCGTTCAGGGCAGTTCTTC.

V and J are TRBV11-2 and TRBJ1-5; TRBD1 matches 8 bases. V lost 1 base to trimming and J lost 5 bases; unmatched junction nucleotides: 4. The V gene's germline CDR1 is SGHAT and CDR2 FQNNGV. This CDR3 is built from 15 residues. The DNA for the CDR3 is TGTGCCAGCAGCTTAGGGGACAGGCCCGATCAGCCCCAGCATTTT. Protein: CASSLGDRPDQPQHF.

Points on this clone: Sequence at one end of the junction differs from germline and may be a read error. This rearrangement joins TRBV18 to TRBJ2-1; D is possibly TRBD1 or TRBD2 (5 bases each). The CDR3 totals 15 residues. The germline V gene has CDR1 KGHSH and CDR2 LQKENI. This CDR3 is CASSSGTDSFNEQFF. DNA for the CDR3: TGTGCCAGCTCATCCGGGACGGACTCCTTCAATGAGCAGTTCTTC.

The chain carries TRBV24-1 and TRBJ2-1, with a tentative D call TRBD1 (5 bases). CDR1 and CDR2 (germline): KGHDR, SFDVKD. The CDR3 is made up of 14 amino acids. The V gene lost 5 bases and the J gene lost 6 bases, with 13 bases spanning the gap. CDR3 loop: CATSGQSSVNEQFF. For the CDR3, the DNA is TGTGCCACCAGTGGACAGTCAAGTGTCAATGAGCAGTTCTTC.

V and J are TRBV9 and TRBJ2-6; D is uncertain. The CDR3 has 16 amino acids. V was shortened by 0 bases and J by 0 bases, with 7 bases between the two germline ends. The germline V gene has CDR1 SGDLS and CDR2 YYNGEE. The CDR3 coding sequence is TGTGCCAGCAGCGTAGCTGGTTTCTCTGGGGCCAACGTCCTGACTTTC. Protein product: CASSVAGFSGANVLTF.

The chain has TRBV6-1 and TRBJ2-2, with 11 bases aligning to TRBD2. This CDR3 comprises 19 residues. The J segment lost 2 bases and the V segment lost 1 base, leaving 9 bases of the junction unmatched. CDR1 and CDR2 (germline): MNHNS, SASEGT. CDR3 in DNA: TGTGCCAGCAGTGAAGAGGTTCTAGCGGGAGGCAGAAACACCGGGGAGCTGTTTTTT. Its translation is CASSEEVLAGGRNTGELFF.

The chain has TRBV10-3 and TRBJ2-2, with D possibly TRBD1 on 6 matching bases. V lost 4 bases and J 1 base, leaving 13 bases between the germline ends. Germline-derived CDR1 and CDR2 are ENHRY and SYGVKD. This CDR3 has 16 amino acids. CDR3 amino acids: CAISVPTGLNTGELFF. The CDR3 DNA is TGTGCCATCAGTGTCCCGACAGGATTGAACACCGGGGAGCTGTTTTTT.

The chain couples TRBV7-9 to TRBJ2-2, with a weak D call TRBD1 (6 bases). Germline assignment: CDR1 SEHNR and CDR2 FQNEAQ (reference sequence). CDR3 length: 14 amino acids. The ends were cut back, 2 bases at V and 5 bases at J, with 9 bases in the middle. For the CDR3, the DNA is TGTGCCAGCAGCTTAATGCAGGGGACCGGGGAGCTGTTTTTT. Its protein product is CASSLMQGTGELFF. Variable domain in full (rest from reference TRBV7-9 and TRBJ2-2): DTGVSQNPRHKITKRGQNVTFRCDPISEHNRLYWYRQTLGQGPEFLTYFQNEAQLEKSRLLSDRFSAERPKGSFSTLEIQRTEQGDSAMYLCASSLMQGTGELFFGEGSRLTVL.

The V call is TRBV30, the J call TRBJ2-3; 9 nucleotides agree with TRBD2. Germline assignment: CDR1 GTSNPN and CDR2 SVGIG (reference sequence). V was clipped by 4 bases and J by 4 bases; unmatched bases: 9. The CDR3 totals 15 residues. CDR3 sequence reads: CAWTVGTSKPDTQYF. The CDR3 DNA reads TGTGCCTGGACCGTAGGGACTAGCAAGCCAGATACGCAGTATTTT.

V gene TRBV5-1 combines with J gene TRBJ2-5; weak D call: TRBD2 (5 bases). V gave up 2 bases and J gave up 7 bases, with 12 bases separating them. The V gene's germline CDR1 is SGHRS and CDR2 YFSETQ. The CDR3 runs to 13 residues. In DNA form, the CDR3 reads TGCGCCAGCAGCTTCAGCGGACCAAGGACCCAGTACTTC. It specifies CASSFSGPRTQYF.

The J gene is TRBJ2-6, the V gene TRBV18, with 9 bases aligning to TRBD1. Germline V gene lookup returns CDR1 KGHSH and CDR2 LQKENI. The CDR3 sequence is 17 residues long. J gave up 3 bases and V 1 base, and 4 bases lay outside the gene matches. The DNA of the CDR3 is TGTGCCAGCTCACCACGGACAGGGGTTCTTGGGGCCAACGTCCTGACTTTC. This encodes CASSPRTGVLGANVLTF.

The chain has TRBV20-1 and TRBJ2-5; D remains ambiguous. CDR1 and CDR2 from the germline V gene are DFQATT and SNEGSKA (reference sequence). The CDR3 runs to 11 residues. Trimming pared 0 bases from V and 5 bases from J, leaving 4 bases between. CDR3 sequence: CSARDLETQYF. The CDR3, as DNA: TGCAGTGCTAGAGATCTGGAGACCCAGTACTTC.

The table lists this clone with a few counts. The genes are TRBV6-5 and TRBJ2-1, with D possibly called TRBD1 or TRBD2 (5 bases each). The CDR3 loop spans 16 amino acids. Germline CDR1 reads MNHEY; CDR2 reads SVGAGI. V dropped 0 bases and J dropped 6 bases, with 15 bases sitting between them. The DNA for the CDR3 is TGTGCCAGCAGTTACTCACTAGGGGAGTGGGGCAATGAGCAGTTCTTC. It encodes CASSYSLGEWGNEQFF.

This clone was recorded once. This chain links TRBV5-5 with TRBJ2-7; D may correspond to TRBD1 or TRBD2 (7 bases each). The length of the CDR3 is 14 residues. With 6 bases removed from V and 7 bases from J, the gap between germline ends came to 20 bases. From germline, CDR1 is SGHKS and CDR2 YYEKEE (reference sequence). Written as DNA, the CDR3 is TGTGCCAGCATCCTAGGGCAGGGGGGGGCGGAGCAGTACTTC. It codes for CASILGQGGAEQYF.

The CDR3: CSVIPGATEAFF. The CDR3, as DNA: TGCAGCGTGATTCCAGGGGCGACTGAAGCTTTCTTT. The chain employs TRBV29-1 and TRBJ1-1, with a possible D match to TRBD1 (6 bases). Germline V gives CDR1 SQVTM, CDR2 ANQGSEA. The V end was cut by 6 bases, the J end by 5 bases, with 13 bases between. The CDR3 sequence is 12 residues long.

The chain couples TRBV7-8 to TRBJ2-1; no definite D call. Germline V CDR1 and CDR2: SGHVS, FQNEAQ. V was cut by 2 bases and J by 7 bases, with 15 bases left in between. The CDR3 sequence is 15 residues long. CDR3 residues: CASSLIRPKRNEQFF. CDR3 nucleotides: TGTGCCAGCAGCTTAATCCGGCCCAAGAGAAATGAGCAGTTCTTC.